The 28 T cell receptor beta chains given below trace back to one sample, sequenced in a study of cytotoxic CD8 clonotypes in ibrutinib-treated CLL. TCRdb's copy holds only in-frame clones and misses some; the assay was immunoSEQ multiplex PCR. This table has hundreds of thousands of clones, 70% appearing once. The material was PBMCs, obtained after 24 months of ibrutinib treatment. These receptors all come from a human donor with chronic lymphocytic leukemia.

This clone has only a few counts. J is TRBJ2-7 and V is TRBV11-2; 10 nucleotides agree with TRBD2. Germline-derived CDR1 and CDR2 are SGHAT and FQNNGV. CDR3 size: 15 residues. V lost 8 bases to trimming and J lost 2 bases; unmatched junction nucleotides: 9. Here the CDR3 DNA reads TGTGCCAGCTGCCCAGGGACTAGCGAAACCTACGAGCAGTACTTC. This translates into CASCPGTSETYEQYF.

This sequence joins TRBV5-8 and TRBJ2-3, with D possibly being TRBD1 (5 bases). Germline-derived CDR1 and CDR2 are SGHTS and YDEGEE. The CDR3 contains 15 residues. V lost 0 bases and J 2 bases, leaving 10 bases between the germline ends. CDR3 region: CASSLDGRDTDTQYF. The CDR3 coding sequence is TGTGCCAGCAGCTTGGACGGCAGGGACACAGATACGCAGTATTTT.

The chain is built from TRBV4-2 and TRBJ2-5; D is undetermined. V lost 4 bases to trimming and J lost 2 bases, with 11 bases between them. The CDR3 is 14 residues long. From germline, CDR1 is LGHNA and CDR2 YNFKEQ. CDR3 nucleotides: TGTGCCAGCAGCCCGAAATACCCACAAGAGACCCAGTACTTC. This codes for CASSPKYPQETQYF.

The V gene is TRBV27, the J gene TRBJ2-7; 9 bases match TRBD1. This CDR3 has 15 residues. The V gene end was trimmed by 4 bases and the J gene end by 3 bases; junction bases not matched to a gene: 7. Per germline, CDR1 MNHEY and CDR2 SMNVEV (reference sequence). Here the CDR3 reads CASSSAGTGNYEQYF. The CDR3 nucleotides are TGTGCCAGCAGTTCTGCGGGGACAGGGAACTACGAGCAGTACTTC.

As for this clone: Other DNA sequences in this sample translate to the same CDR3. The V and J genes are TRBV9 and TRBJ1-5; no firm D call. The germline CDR1 and CDR2 sequences are SGDLS and YYNGEE. The CDR3 length is 13 residues. V dropped 0 bases and J dropped 4 bases, with 5 bases sitting between them. The CDR3 DNA reads as TGTGCCAGCAGCGTAGGCCAAAATCAGCCCCAGCATTTT. Translation: CASSVGQNQPQHF.

The J gene is TRBJ2-2, the V gene TRBV4-2, with 16 nucleotides matching TRBD2. Trimming removed 2 bases from V and 5 bases from J; junction bases left unmatched: 2. This CDR3 region has 17 residues. Per the germline V gene, CDR1 is LGHNA and CDR2 is YNFKEQ. The DNA for the CDR3 is TGTGCCAGCAGCCAAACGGGACTAGCGGGAGGGACCGGGGAGCTGTTTTTT. This gives the protein CASSQTGLAGGTGELFF.

This clone was seen a handful of times. The chain links TRBV19 to TRBJ2-1; no firm D call. Germline V gene data show CDR1 as LNHDA and CDR2 as SQIVND (reference sequence). The CDR3 contains 14 residues. The V and J ends lost 1 base and 5 bases respectively, with 9 bases between them. CDR3 DNA sequence: TGTGCCAGTAGTATAGCCAGGCCTGACAATGAGCAGTTCTTC. Protein sequence: CASSIARPDNEQFF.

The J gene is TRBJ1-3, the V gene TRBV5-1; tentatively, D is TRBD1 (5 bases). The CDR3 is made up of 16 amino acids. The germline V gene encodes CDR1 SGHRS and CDR2 YFSETQ. V was cut by 0 bases and J by 8 bases, with 18 bases left in between. DNA of the CDR3: TGCGCCAGCAGCTTGGCCGGGGGTAGTGGTTTGGACACCATATATTTT. Amino acid sequence: CASSLAGGSGLDTIYF.

J is TRBJ2-1 and V is TRBV7-8; 7 bases match TRBD1. The CDR3 is 13 amino acids. The germline gives CDR1 SGHVS, CDR2 FQNEAQ. The ends lost 10 bases at V and 5 bases at J; junction bases unmatched: 8. The CDR3 DNA sequence: TGTGCCACCCAGGCGGACAGGAACAATGAGCAGTTCTTC. Protein sequence: CATQADRNNEQFF.

The table lists this clone with a count of one. The chain uses TRBV7-3 and TRBJ2-2; no firm D call. Germline assignment: CDR1 SGHTA and CDR2 FQGTGA. This CDR3 comprises 16 residues. V dropped 2 bases and J dropped 6 bases, with 16 bases sitting between them. In nucleotides, the CDR3 is TGTGCCAGCAGCTTAGTGACGAACCCACGAGCCGGGGAGCTGTTTTTT. As protein: CASSLVTNPRAGELFF.

The genes are TRBV6-6 and TRBJ2-1, with TRBD2 identical over 11 bases. The germline V gene has CDR1 MNHNY and CDR2 SVGAGI (reference sequence). The CDR3 contains 14 residues. The trim removed 6 bases at V and 6 bases at J, leaving 4 bases unmatched. The chain's CDR3 is CASRLSGRANEQFF. CDR3 sequence (DNA): TGTGCCAGCAGGCTTAGCGGGAGGGCCAATGAGCAGTTCTTC.

The chain is built from TRBV5-4 and TRBJ2-2, with TRBD2 matching 10 bases. The trim removed 3 bases at V and 4 bases at J, leaving 6 bases unmatched. CDR1 and CDR2 from the germline V gene are SGHNT and YYREEE (reference sequence). The CDR3 has 16 amino acids. The CDR3 sequence is CASSSSSGRGTGELFF. CDR3 sequence (DNA): TGTGCCAGCAGCTCATCTAGCGGGAGAGGCACCGGGGAGCTGTTTTTT.

The rearrangement links TRBV30 to TRBJ1-1; D is unclear. The ends were cut back, 3 bases at V and 6 bases at J, with 20 bases in the middle. The CDR3 is 15 residues long. From germline, CDR1 is GTSNPN and CDR2 SVGIG (reference sequence). CDR3 amino acids: CAWSLVREGPAEAFF. The CDR3 DNA reads TGTGCCTGGAGCCTCGTTCGGGAAGGGCCGGCTGAAGCTTTCTTT.

J is TRBJ2-2 and V is TRBV2; 7 positions agree with TRBD1. Trimming removed 3 bases from V and 2 bases from J; junction bases left unmatched: 9. The CDR3 contains 17 residues. Per germline, CDR1 SNHLY and CDR2 FYNNEI. The CDR3 sequence is CASSDIGRDSNTGELFF. CDR3 in DNA: TGTGCCAGCAGTGATATAGGAAGGGACAGCAACACCGGGGAGCTGTTTTTT.

This clone turned up a few times. The chain employs TRBV6-5 and TRBJ1-5; 8 bases align to TRBD1. The length of the CDR3 is 13 residues. V lost 4 bases and J lost 4; bases outside the gene matches: 0. Germline assignment: CDR1 MNHEY and CDR2 SVGAGI. CDR3 residues: CASSWDRNQPQHF. CDR3 bases: TGTGCCAGCAGTTGGGACAGGAATCAGCCCCAGCATTTT.

The chain links TRBV15 to TRBJ1-1; no firm D call. The V and J ends lost 8 bases and 0 bases respectively, with 16 bases between them. Germline-derived CDR1 and CDR2 are LNHNV and YYDKDF (reference sequence). The CDR3 consists of 15 residues. The CDR3 DNA sequence: TGTGCCACCTGTCCGGGCCGGGTTATGAACACTGAAGCTTTCTTT. It yields the protein CATCPGRVMNTEAFF.

The rearrangement joins TRBV7-9 to TRBJ2-1; maybe TRBD1 (7 bases). CDR1 is SEHNR, CDR2 FQNEAQ, per germline (reference sequence). V was shortened by 3 bases and J by 2 bases, with 11 bases between the two germline ends. This CDR3 has 15 residues. DNA for the CDR3: TGTGCCAGCAGCTTCCAGGGGGGACCCTACAATGAGCAGTTCTTC. As protein: CASSFQGGPYNEQFF.

This clone was seen just once. The chain links TRBV18 to TRBJ2-3, with D maybe TRBD2 (6 bases). V was pared by 3 bases and J by 4 bases, with 11 bases between. CDR3 length equals 14 residues. Per the germline V gene, CDR1 is KGHSH and CDR2 is LQKENI. The CDR3 is CASSPREKADTQYF. CDR3 in DNA: TGTGCCAGCTCACCCCGGGAGAAGGCAGATACGCAGTATTTT.

This rearrangement joins TRBV5-5 to TRBJ2-1; TRBD2 matches at 9 bases. The CDR3 contains 18 residues. Germline trimming cut 0 bases from V and 7 bases from J; bases unmatched to any gene: 14. Germline CDR1 SGHKS, CDR2 YYEKEE (reference sequence). CDR3 residues: CASSLGHGLAGGSNEQFF. Written as DNA, the CDR3 is TGTGCCAGCAGCTTGGGCCATGGTCTGGCGGGAGGGTCTAATGAGCAGTTCTTC.

V gene TRBV6-5 combines with J gene TRBJ2-5, with D tentatively TRBD2 (6 bases). Germline V gene data show CDR1 as MNHEY and CDR2 as SVGAGI. Trimming took 7 bases from V and 4 from J, leaving 16 bases between them. The CDR3 extends over 14 amino acids. CDR3 in amino acids: CASKVAGWGETQYF. The CDR3 DNA is TGTGCCAGCAAAGTGGCGGGATGGGGAGAGACCCAGTACTTC.

This clone showed up just a few times. The J gene is TRBJ2-1, the V gene TRBV28, with D hard to call. The V end lost 7 bases, the J end lost 0 bases, and 13 bases lay between the germline ends. The CDR3 contains 15 residues. Looked up from germline, CDR1 is MDHEN and CDR2 is SYDVKM. The CDR3 protein is CASMDTSSSYNEQFF. CDR3 coding DNA: TGTGCCAGCATGGATACCTCAAGCTCCTACAATGAGCAGTTCTTC.

This chain uses TRBV5-6 with TRBJ2-2; maybe TRBD1 (6 bases). The germline CDR1 and CDR2 sequences are SGHDT and YYEEEE. V gave up 4 bases and J gave up 5 bases, with 9 bases separating them. The CDR3 runs to 13 residues. The DNA for the CDR3 is TGTGCCAGCAGCGACAGGCCGACCGGGGAGCTGTTTTTT. This codes for CASSDRPTGELFF.

The chain joins TRBV27 to TRBJ1-1, with D hard to call. The CDR3 loop spans 13 amino acids. CDR1 and CDR2 from the germline V gene are MNHEY and SMNVEV (reference sequence). V shed 3 bases and J shed 1 base, with 6 bases lying between them. The CDR3 protein is CASSFRSNTEAFF. The DNA for the CDR3 is TGTGCCAGCAGTTTTCGCTCGAACACTGAAGCTTTCTTT.

This chain uses TRBV30 with TRBJ1-3, with D hard to call. V was clipped by 1 base and J by 2 bases, with 18 bases between them. This CDR3 has 17 amino acids. From germline, CDR1 is GTSNPN and CDR2 SVGIG (reference sequence). Here the CDR3 reads CAWSGNDGRSPGNTIYF. The CDR3 coding sequence is TGTGCCTGGAGTGGAAATGATGGACGGTCCCCTGGAAACACCATATATTTT.

The chain recombines TRBV7-2 with TRBJ1-1; no firm D call. Trimming removed 7 bases from V and 6 bases from J, with 15 bases in between. This CDR3 is built from 13 residues. Germline V gene lookup returns CDR1 SGHTA and CDR2 FQGNSA. The CDR3 DNA reads TGTGCCAGCACCTACCGACTCGGGGCTGAAGCTTTCTTT. Protein: CASTYRLGAEAFF.

The rearrangement links TRBV6-5 to TRBJ1-5, with D perhaps TRBD1 (5 bases). Per the germline V gene, CDR1 is MNHEY and CDR2 is SVGAGI. Trimming took 9 bases from V and 5 from J, leaving 14 bases between them. This CDR3 is built from 13 residues. This CDR3 reads CASKQGGDQPQHF. The CDR3 nucleotides are TGTGCCAGTAAGCAGGGAGGAGATCAGCCCCAGCATTTT.

This clone was observed a handful of times. V is TRBV19 and J is TRBJ2-1; 10 bases agree with TRBD2. The ends lost 3 bases at V and 4 bases at J; junction bases unmatched: 6. This CDR3 is 16 amino acids long. CDR1 and CDR2 from the germline V gene are LNHDA and SQIVND (reference sequence). As DNA, the CDR3 is TGTGCCAGTAGTATTCGCGCTAGCGGGAGTTACAATGAGCAGTTCTTC. It specifies CASSIRASGSYNEQFF.

The chain recombines TRBV29-1 with TRBJ1-2; D is perhaps TRBD1 (5 bases). CDR1 is SQVTM and CDR2 is ANQGSEA in the germline V gene. The CDR3 consists of 15 residues. The V gene lost 6 bases and the J gene lost 0 bases, with 17 bases spanning the gap. The CDR3 sequence is CSVVPWGKANYGYTF. CDR3 DNA: TGCAGCGTCGTCCCCTGGGGGAAAGCTAACTATGGCTACACCTTC.